This record concerns one TCR beta chain sequence. Its specificity is unknown. The Oncomine TCR Beta short-read assay sequenced DNA from cultured CD4+ T cells. Using its own MiXCR run on the PCR reads, TCRdb lists one record per CDR3 protein. This sample has approximately 15,000 distinct CDR3 sequences, with approximately 84% found just once. These data are taken from a study of vaccination and CD4 T cells after COVID-19. Treatment reported: roughly 10-day PBMC culture with coronavirus spike peptide pools or control peptides (ViraFEST assay). Wells contained two million PBMCs each, and these were cultured with about 9.1 IU/ml IL-2 and roughly 9.8 ug/ml peptide pools. The V segment lost 6 bases and the J segment 5 bases; nucleotides outside the gene matches: 19. The CDR3 totals 19 residues.

V usage is TRBV12-3 or TRBV12-4 and J usage is TRBJ2-5, with 12 bases aligning to TRBD1. The clonotype was recovered from a human donor who received a COVID-19 vaccine. The material was CD4+ T cells from blood, cultured in vitro, obtained after SARS-CoV-2 vaccination. CDR3 amino acids: CASSRHTDPGTGGMETQYF. CDR3 DNA sequence: TGTGCCAGCAGCCGTCACACCGACCCCGGGACAGGGGGCATGGAGACCCAGTACTTC.